This T cell receptor beta chain was captured in a study of TIL therapy for anti-PD-1-resistant metastatic lung cancer. The time point here: pre-treatment sample, taken before nivolumab and TIL therapy. Tumor tissue came from excised metastases, mostly pleural nodules or supraclavicular lymph nodes. The germline CDR1 and CDR2 sequences are LGHNA and YNFKEQ. Trimming cost V 1 base and J 2 bases, with 8 bases left between them. CDR3 length: 14 residues. The immunoSEQ assay was v3. Sequencing was performed with immunoSEQ multiplex PCR; in TCRdb, only in-frame clones are kept and a portion is missing. The profile covers about 26,000 clones, with over 55% appearing a single time and about 16% taken by the ten largest.

The source was tumor tissue, collected at baseline. The chain combines TRBV4-2 with TRBJ1-1, with D unclear. The TCR comes from a woman aged 30 to 85 with non-small cell lung cancer. CDR3 sequence (DNA): TGTGCCAGCAGCCAAGCCAGAGGAAACACTGAAGCTTTCTTT. Its translation: CASSQARGNTEAFF.